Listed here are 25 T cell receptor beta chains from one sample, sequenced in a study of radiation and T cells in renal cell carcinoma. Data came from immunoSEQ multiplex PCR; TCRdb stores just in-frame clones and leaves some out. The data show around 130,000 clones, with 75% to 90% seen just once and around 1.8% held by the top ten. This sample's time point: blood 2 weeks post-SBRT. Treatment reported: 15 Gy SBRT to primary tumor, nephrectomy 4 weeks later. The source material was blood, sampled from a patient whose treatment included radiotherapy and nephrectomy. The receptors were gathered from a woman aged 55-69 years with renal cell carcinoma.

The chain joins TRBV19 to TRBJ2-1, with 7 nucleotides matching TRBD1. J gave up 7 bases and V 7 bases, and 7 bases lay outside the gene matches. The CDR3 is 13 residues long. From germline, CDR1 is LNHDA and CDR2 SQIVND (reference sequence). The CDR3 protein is CASIAPTGNEQFF. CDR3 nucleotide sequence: TGTGCCAGTATAGCCCCGACAGGGAATGAGCAGTTCTTC.

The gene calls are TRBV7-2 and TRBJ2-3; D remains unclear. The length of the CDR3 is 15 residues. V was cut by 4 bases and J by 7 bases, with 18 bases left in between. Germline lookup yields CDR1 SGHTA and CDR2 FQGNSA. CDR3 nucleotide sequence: TGTGCCAGCAGCTCCCTATCCCCTGGCACGAATACGCAGTATTTT. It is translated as CASSSLSPGTNTQYF.

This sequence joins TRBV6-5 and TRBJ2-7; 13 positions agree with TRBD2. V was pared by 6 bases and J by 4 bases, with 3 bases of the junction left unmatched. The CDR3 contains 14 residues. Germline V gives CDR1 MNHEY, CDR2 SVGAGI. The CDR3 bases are TGTGCCAGCAGCAGGACTAGCGGGAGTTACGAGCAGTACTTC. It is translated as CASSRTSGSYEQYF.

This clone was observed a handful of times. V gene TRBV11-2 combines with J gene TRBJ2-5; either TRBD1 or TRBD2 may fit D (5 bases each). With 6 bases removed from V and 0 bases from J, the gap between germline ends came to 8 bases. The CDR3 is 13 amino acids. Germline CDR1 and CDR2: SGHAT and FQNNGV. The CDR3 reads CASSTGHQETQYF. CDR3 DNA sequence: TGTGCCAGCAGTACGGGACACCAAGAGACCCAGTACTTC.

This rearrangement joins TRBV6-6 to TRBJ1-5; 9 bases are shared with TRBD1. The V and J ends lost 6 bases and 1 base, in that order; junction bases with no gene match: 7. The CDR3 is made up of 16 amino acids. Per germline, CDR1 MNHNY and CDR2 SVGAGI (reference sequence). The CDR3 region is CASSPYRGRSNQPQHF. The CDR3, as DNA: TGTGCCAGCAGCCCTTACAGGGGGCGAAGCAATCAGCCCCAGCATTTT.

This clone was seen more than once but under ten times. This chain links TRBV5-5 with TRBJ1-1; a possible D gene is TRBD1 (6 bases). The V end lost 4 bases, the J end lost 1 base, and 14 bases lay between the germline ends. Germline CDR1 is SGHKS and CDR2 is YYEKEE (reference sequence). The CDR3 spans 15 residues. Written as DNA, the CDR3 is TGTGCCAGCAGCGCACTCAGGGGCACGAACACTGAAGCTTTCTTT. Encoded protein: CASSALRGTNTEAFF.

The CDR3 bases are TGTGCCAGCAGTGTTAACCCGGGACCACAAGAGACCCAGTACTTC. Its translation: CASSVNPGPQETQYF. This rearrangement joins TRBV2 to TRBJ2-5; D possibly matches TRBD1 or TRBD2 (5 bases each). V was cut by 4 bases and J by 2 bases, with 14 bases left in between. This CDR3 has 15 amino acids. Germline V CDR1 and CDR2: SNHLY, FYNNEI.

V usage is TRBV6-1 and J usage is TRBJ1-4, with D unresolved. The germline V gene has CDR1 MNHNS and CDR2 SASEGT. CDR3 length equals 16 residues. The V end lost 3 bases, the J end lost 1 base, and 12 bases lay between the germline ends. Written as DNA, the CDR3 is TGTGCCAGCAGTGACGCAGAAAGGGTAACTAATGAAAAACTGTTTTTT. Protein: CASSDAERVTNEKLFF.

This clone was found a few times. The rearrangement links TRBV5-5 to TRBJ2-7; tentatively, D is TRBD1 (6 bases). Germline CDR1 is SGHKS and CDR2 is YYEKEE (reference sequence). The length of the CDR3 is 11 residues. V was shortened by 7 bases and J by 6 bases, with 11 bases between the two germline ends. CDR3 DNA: TGTGCCAGCGGAACAGGGATCGAGCAGTACTTC. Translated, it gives CASGTGIEQYF. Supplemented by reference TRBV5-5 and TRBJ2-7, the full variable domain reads DAGVTQSPTHLIKTRGQQVTLRCSPISGHKSVSWYQQVLGQGPQFIFQYYEKEERGRGNFPDRFSARQFPNYSSELNVNALLLGDSALYLCASGTGIEQYFGPGTRLTVT.

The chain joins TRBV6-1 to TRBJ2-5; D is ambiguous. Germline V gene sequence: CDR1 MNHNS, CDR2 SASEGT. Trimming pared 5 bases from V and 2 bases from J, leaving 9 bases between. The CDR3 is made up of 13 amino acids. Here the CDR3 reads CASSKTAQETQYF. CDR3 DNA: TGTGCCAGCAGTAAGACGGCACAAGAGACCCAGTACTTC.

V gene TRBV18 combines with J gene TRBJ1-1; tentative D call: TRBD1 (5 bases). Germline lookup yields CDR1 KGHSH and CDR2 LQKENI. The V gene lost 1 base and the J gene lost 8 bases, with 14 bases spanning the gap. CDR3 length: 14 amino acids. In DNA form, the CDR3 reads TGTGCCAGCTCACCACAACGGGGGAAGTTCGAAGCTTTCTTT. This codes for CASSPQRGKFEAFF.

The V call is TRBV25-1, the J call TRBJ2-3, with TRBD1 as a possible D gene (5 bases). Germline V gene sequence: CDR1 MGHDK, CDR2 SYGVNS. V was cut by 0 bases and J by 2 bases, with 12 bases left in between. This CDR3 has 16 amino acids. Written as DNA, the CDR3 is TGTGCCAGCAGTGAATATCGGACACACAACACAGATACGCAGTATTTT. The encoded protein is CASSEYRTHNTDTQYF.

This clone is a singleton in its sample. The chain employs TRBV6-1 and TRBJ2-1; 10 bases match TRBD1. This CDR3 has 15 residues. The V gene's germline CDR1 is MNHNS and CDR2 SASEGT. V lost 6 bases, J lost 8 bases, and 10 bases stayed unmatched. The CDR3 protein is CASRPGQGNSYEQFF. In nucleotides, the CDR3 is TGTGCCAGCAGACCGGGACAGGGGAATTCATATGAGCAGTTCTTC.

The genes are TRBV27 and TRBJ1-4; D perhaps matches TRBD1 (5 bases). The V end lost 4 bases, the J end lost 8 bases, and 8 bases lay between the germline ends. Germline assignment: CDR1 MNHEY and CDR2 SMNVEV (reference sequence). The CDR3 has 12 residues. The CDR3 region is CASSSGPEKLFF. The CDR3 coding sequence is TGTGCCAGCAGTTCGGGACCCGAAAAACTGTTTTTT.

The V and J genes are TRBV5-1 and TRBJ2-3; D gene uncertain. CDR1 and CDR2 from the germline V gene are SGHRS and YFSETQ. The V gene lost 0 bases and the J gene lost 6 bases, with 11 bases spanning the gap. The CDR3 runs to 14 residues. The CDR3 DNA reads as TGCGCCAGCAGCTTGGGTCAGTCCCTCGATACGCAGTATTTT. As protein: CASSLGQSLDTQYF.

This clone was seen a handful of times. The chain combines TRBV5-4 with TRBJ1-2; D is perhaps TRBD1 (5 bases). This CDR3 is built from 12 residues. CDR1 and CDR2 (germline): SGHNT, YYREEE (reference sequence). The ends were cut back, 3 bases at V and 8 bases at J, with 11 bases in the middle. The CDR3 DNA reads TGTGCCAGCAGCTCGTCGAGGGGCGGCTACACCTTC. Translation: CASSSSRGGYTF.

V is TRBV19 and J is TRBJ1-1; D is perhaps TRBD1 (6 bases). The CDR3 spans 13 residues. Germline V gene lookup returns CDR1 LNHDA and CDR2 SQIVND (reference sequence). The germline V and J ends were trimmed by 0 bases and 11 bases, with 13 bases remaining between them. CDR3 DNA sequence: TGTGCCAGTAGTATAGATTATGACAGGTCGGCTTTCTTT. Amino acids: CASSIDYDRSAFF.

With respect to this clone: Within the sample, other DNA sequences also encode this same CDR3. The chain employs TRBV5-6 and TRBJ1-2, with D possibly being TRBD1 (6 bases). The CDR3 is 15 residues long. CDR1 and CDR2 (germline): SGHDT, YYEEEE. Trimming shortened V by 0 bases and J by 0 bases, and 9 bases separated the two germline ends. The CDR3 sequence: CASSLADRSNYGYTF. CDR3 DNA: TGTGCCAGCAGCTTGGCCGACAGGTCTAACTATGGCTACACCTTC.

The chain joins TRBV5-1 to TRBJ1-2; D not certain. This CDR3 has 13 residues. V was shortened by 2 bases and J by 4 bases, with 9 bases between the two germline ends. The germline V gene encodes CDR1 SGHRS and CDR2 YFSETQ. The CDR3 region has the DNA TGCGCCAGCAGCTTCGGGGAAGGCTATGGCTACACCTTC. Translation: CASSFGEGYGYTF.

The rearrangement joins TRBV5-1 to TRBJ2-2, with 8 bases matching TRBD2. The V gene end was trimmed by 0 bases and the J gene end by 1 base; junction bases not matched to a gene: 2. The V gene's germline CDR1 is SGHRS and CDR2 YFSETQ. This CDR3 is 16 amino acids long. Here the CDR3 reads CASSLDAGGNTGELFF. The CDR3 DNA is TGCGCCAGCAGCTTGGATGCGGGAGGGAACACCGGGGAGCTGTTTTTT.

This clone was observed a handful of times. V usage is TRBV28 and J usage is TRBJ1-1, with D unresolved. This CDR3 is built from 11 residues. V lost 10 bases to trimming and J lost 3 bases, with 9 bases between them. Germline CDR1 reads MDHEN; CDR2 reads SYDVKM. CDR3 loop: CATSGDTEAFF. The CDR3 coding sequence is TGTGCCACCTCGGGTGACACTGAAGCTTTCTTT.

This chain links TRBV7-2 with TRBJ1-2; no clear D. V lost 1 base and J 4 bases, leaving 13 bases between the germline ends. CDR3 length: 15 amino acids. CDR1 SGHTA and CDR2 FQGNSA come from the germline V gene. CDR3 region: CASSLESGTIYGYTF. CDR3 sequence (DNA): TGTGCCAGCAGCTTAGAGTCGGGCACAATCTATGGCTACACCTTC.

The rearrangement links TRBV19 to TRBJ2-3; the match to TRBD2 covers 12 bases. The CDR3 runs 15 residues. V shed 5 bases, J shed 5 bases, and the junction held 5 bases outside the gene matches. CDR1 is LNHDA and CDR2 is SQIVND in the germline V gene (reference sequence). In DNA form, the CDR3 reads TGTGCCAGTAGTCAAACTAGCGGGAGGTTAGATACGCAGTATTTT. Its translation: CASSQTSGRLDTQYF.

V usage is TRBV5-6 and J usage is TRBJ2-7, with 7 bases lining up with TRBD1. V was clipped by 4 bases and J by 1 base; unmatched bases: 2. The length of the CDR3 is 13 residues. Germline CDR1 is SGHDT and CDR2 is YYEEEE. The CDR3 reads CASSQTGSYEQYF. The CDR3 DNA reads TGTGCCAGCAGCCAGACAGGGTCCTACGAGCAGTACTTC.

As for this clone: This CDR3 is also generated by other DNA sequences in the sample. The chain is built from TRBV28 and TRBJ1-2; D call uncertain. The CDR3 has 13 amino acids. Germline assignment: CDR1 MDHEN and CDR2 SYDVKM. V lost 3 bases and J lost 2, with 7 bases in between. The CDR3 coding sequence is TGTGCCAGCAGTTTGGCCGGCAACTATGGCTACACCTTC. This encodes CASSLAGNYGYTF.